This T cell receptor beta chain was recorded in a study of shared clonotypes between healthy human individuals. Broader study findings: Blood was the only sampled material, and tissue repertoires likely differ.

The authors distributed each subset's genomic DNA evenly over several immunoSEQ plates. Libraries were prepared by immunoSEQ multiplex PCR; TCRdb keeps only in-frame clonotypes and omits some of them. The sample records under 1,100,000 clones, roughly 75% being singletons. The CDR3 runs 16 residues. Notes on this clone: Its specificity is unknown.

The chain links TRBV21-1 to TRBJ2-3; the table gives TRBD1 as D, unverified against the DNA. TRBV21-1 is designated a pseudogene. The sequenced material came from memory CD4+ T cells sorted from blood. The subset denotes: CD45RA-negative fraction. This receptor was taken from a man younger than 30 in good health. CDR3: CASSKRWNRGRDTQYF. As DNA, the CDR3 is TGTGCCAGCAGCAAAAGGTGGAACAGGGGAAGAGATACGCAGTATTTT.